These 13 T cell receptor beta chains were all obtained from the same sample, sequenced in a study of spatial heterogeneity in lung cancer. Specified time point: blood at routine non-recurrence follow-up after resection. TCRdb processed the 5' RACE reads anew with MiXCR; each CDR3 protein has one entry. The sample includes tens of thousands of distinct CDR3 sequences, approximately 19% of them seen just once. The sample was PBMCs, taken at follow-up. The receptor source for this set is a male donor with early-stage non-small cell lung cancer.

This clonotype was found a few times. The chain has TRBV20-1 and TRBJ2-3; no clear D gene. Germline V gives CDR1 DFQATT, CDR2 SNEGSKA (reference sequence). Trimming removed 6 bases at V and 6 bases at J, with 10 bases between. The CDR3 runs 11 residues. DNA for the CDR3: TGCAGTGCCTCAGATCATGATACGCAGTATTTT. It yields the protein CSASDHDTQYF.

This clonotype was seen once. The chain links TRBV7-2 to TRBJ2-7; D gene ambiguous. From germline, CDR1 is SGHTA and CDR2 FQGNSA. The CDR3 length is 13 residues. V lost 3 bases to trimming and J lost 6 bases, with 12 bases between them. CDR3 loop: CASSFSRVGEQYV. The DNA for the CDR3 is TGTGCCAGCAGCTTCTCACGGGTCGGCGAGCAGTACGTC.

The gene calls are TRBV5-6 and TRBJ2-1; 9 nucleotides line up with TRBD2. CDR1 SGHDT and CDR2 YYEEEE come from the germline V gene. CDR3 length: 16 amino acids. Trimming at V came to 5 bases and at J to 8 bases, leaving 14 bases not matched to a gene. Here the CDR3 reads CASSPWLAGGPDEQFF. The CDR3 DNA sequence: TGTGCCAGCAGTCCCTGGCTCGCGGGAGGGCCCGATGAGCAGTTCTTC.

The chain employs TRBV28 and TRBJ1-2, with D uncertain. CDR3 length: 16 amino acids. Trimming left V 2 bases short and J 8 bases short, with 21 bases between. CDR1 is MDHEN, CDR2 SYDVKM, per germline. The CDR3 DNA is TGTGCCAGCAGTTTAGGGTTGCGCTCCACGATGGACGGCTACACCTTC. Its translation is CASSLGLRSTMDGYTF.

The chain carries TRBV7-8 and TRBJ1-1; the match to TRBD1 covers 7 bases. Per the germline V gene, CDR1 is SGHVS and CDR2 is FQNEAQ. The V segment lost 7 bases and the J segment 4 bases; nucleotides outside the gene matches: 6. This CDR3 is 13 amino acids long. The CDR3 region has the DNA TGTGCCAGCACCACAGGGGTGGGCACTGAAGCTTTCTTT. Translation: CASTTGVGTEAFF.

This clonotype was seen more than once but under ten times. V gene TRBV5-4 combines with J gene TRBJ2-2; 9 positions match TRBD2. The ends lost 5 bases at V and 4 bases at J; junction bases unmatched: 9. Germline-derived CDR1 and CDR2 are SGHNT and YYREEE (reference sequence). The CDR3 has 16 residues. The CDR3 DNA reads TGTGCCAGCAGTAGCGGGGGCGGCCCTGGCACCGGGGAGCTGTTTTTT. Its protein product is CASSSGGGPGTGELFF.

This clonotype has more than one count but fewer than ten. The rearrangement joins TRBV5-1 to TRBJ2-2; 9 bases are a match to TRBD1. Germline CDR1 SGHRS, CDR2 YFSETQ. CDR3 length: 15 residues. V lost 1 base to trimming and J lost 5 bases; unmatched junction nucleotides: 3. CDR3 sequence reads: CASSLTDRGTGELFF. CDR3 DNA sequence: TGCGCCAGCAGCTTGACGGACAGGGGTACCGGGGAGCTGTTTTTT.

The V gene is TRBV30, the J gene TRBJ1-2; no definite D call. The CDR3 is 12 residues long. V lost 3 bases and J 2 bases, leaving 7 bases between the germline ends. The germline CDR1 and CDR2 sequences are GTSNPN and SVGIG (reference sequence). The CDR3 DNA is TGTGCCTGGAGGGCAGTAAACTATGGCTACACCTTC. Its protein is CAWRAVNYGYTF.

This clonotype was observed a few times. The V and J genes are TRBV19 and TRBJ2-3; the D is unclear. Trimming removed 3 bases from V and 3 bases from J, with 7 bases in between. The CDR3 runs 13 residues. Germline assignment: CDR1 LNHDA and CDR2 SQIVND (reference sequence). Here the CDR3 reads CASSIRKTDTQYF. The CDR3 bases are TGTGCCAGTAGTATCCGTAAGACAGATACGCAGTATTTT.

This rearrangement joins TRBV29-1 to TRBJ1-4; D may be TRBD1 (6 bases). The germline V gene encodes CDR1 SQVTM and CDR2 ANQGSEA. The CDR3 totals 13 residues. Here the CDR3 reads CSVQQGFNEKLFF. CDR3 DNA sequence: TGCAGTGTACAGCAGGGGTTTAATGAAAAACTGTTTTTT. Using reference TRBV29-1 and TRBJ1-4 for the parts outside the CDR3, the full variable domain is SAVISQKPSRDICQRGTSLTIQCQVDSQVTMMFWYRQQPGQSLTLIATANQGSEATYESGFVIDKFPISRPNLTFSTLTVSNMSPEDSSIYLCSVQQGFNEKLFFGSGTQLSVL.

V is TRBV18 and J is TRBJ2-1, with D possibly TRBD1 on 5 matching bases. Trimming removed 6 bases at V and 3 bases at J, with 15 bases between. Germline CDR1 and CDR2: KGHSH and LQKENI. This CDR3 region has 15 residues. CDR3 nucleotide sequence: TGTGCCAGCTCTCCCCGGCAGGGTCGCTACAATGAGCAGTTCTTC. This codes for CASSPRQGRYNEQFF.

This clonotype has just a few counts. CDR3 protein: CASSLVGDATYEQYF. The CDR3 region has the DNA TGTGCCAGCAGCTTAGTAGGAGACGCCACCTACGAGCAGTACTTC. V is TRBV7-2 and J is TRBJ2-7; D remains ambiguous. This CDR3 is built from 15 residues. Trimming stripped 1 base from V and 2 bases from J, with 12 bases between. CDR1 is SGHTA and CDR2 is FQGNSA in the germline V gene. Combining the CDR3 with reference TRBV7-2 and TRBJ2-7 gives the whole variable domain GAGVSQSPSNKVTEKGKDVELRCDPISGHTALYWYRQSLGQGLEFLIYFQGNSAPDKSGLPSDRFSAERTGGSVSTLTIQRTQQEDSAVYLCASSLVGDATYEQYFGPGTRLTVT.

This clonotype was recorded a few times. The chain joins TRBV3-1 to TRBJ2-5; no definite D call. Per the germline V gene, CDR1 is LGHDT and CDR2 is YNNKEL (reference sequence). V was trimmed by 3 bases and J by 3 bases, leaving 8 bases between them. The CDR3 runs 13 residues. The DNA of the CDR3 is TGTGCCAGCAGCCACGGTGGAAAAGAGACCCAGTACTTC. Protein sequence: CASSHGGKETQYF.